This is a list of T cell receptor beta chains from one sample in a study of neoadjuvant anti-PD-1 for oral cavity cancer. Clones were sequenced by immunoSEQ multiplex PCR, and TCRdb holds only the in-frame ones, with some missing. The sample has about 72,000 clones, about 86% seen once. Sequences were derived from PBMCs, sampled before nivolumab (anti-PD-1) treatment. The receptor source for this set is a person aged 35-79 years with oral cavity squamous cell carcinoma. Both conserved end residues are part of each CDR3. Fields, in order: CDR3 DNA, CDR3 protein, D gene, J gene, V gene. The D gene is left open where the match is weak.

DNA: TGTGCCAGCAGTGGGACAGTCAAAGAGACCCAGTACTTC; CDR3: CASSGTVKETQYF; D: -; J: TRBJ2-5; V: TRBV6-1
DNA: TGTGCCAGCTCACCACGGGGGGATAACTATGGCTACACCTTC; CDR3: CASSPRGDNYGYTF; D: -; J: TRBJ1-2; V: TRBV18
DNA: TGCGCCAGCAGCCAAGACCACCGGGACAATCAGCCCCAGCATTTT; CDR3: CASSQDHRDNQPQHF; D: -; J: TRBJ1-5; V: TRBV4-1
DNA: TGCGCCAGCAGCATCCGACAGGGCAGCTATGGCTACACCTTC; CDR3: CASSIRQGSYGYTF; D: TRBD1; J: TRBJ1-2; V: TRBV5-1
DNA: TGTGCCAGCAGCTACGGGACTAGCGGGTACTACGAGCAGTACTTC; CDR3: CASSYGTSGYYEQYF; D: TRBD2; J: TRBJ2-7; V: TRBV7-2
DNA: TGCGCCAGCAGCCCCGGGACAAATTCCTTGGAGACCCAGTACTTC; CDR3: CASSPGTNSLETQYF; D: -; J: TRBJ2-5; V: TRBV4-1
DNA: TGTGCCAGCAGTCCAGACAGGGCCCAAGAGACCCAGTACTTC; CDR3: CASSPDRAQETQYF; D: TRBD1; J: TRBJ2-5; V: TRBV2
DNA: TGCGCCAGCAGCCCTGGACAGGGGTACACTGAAGCTTTCTTT; CDR3: CASSPGQGYTEAFF; D: TRBD1; J: TRBJ1-1; V: TRBV5-1
DNA: TGTGCCAGCAGCTTAGTGGGTAATCAGCCCCAGCATTTT; CDR3: CASSLVGNQPQHF; D: -; J: TRBJ1-5; V: TRBV7-2
DNA: TGCGCCAGCAGCCCTAGCGGGGGGGCTGTGCAAGAGACCCAGTACTTC; CDR3: CASSPSGGAVQETQYF; D: TRBD2; J: TRBJ2-5; V: TRBV5-1
DNA: TGTGCCAGCAGCGGATTAGCGGGAGGTATCGCAGATACGCAGTATTTT; CDR3: CASSGLAGGIADTQYF; D: TRBD2; J: TRBJ2-3; V: TRBV9